The T cell receptor beta chain under discussion was sequenced for a study of shared clonotypes between healthy human individuals. Study-wide background: There were three CD4 naive, three CD4 memory, two CD8 naive and one CD8 memory plates per donor.

Germline CDR1 and CDR2: SGHNT and YENEEA. This CDR3 comprises 14 residues. V was cut by 2 bases and J by 4 bases, with 11 bases left in between. Here immunoSEQ multiplex PCR was the method, and the copy in TCRdb shows in-frame clones only, minus some. In the table there are approximately 940,000 clones, about 80% of which are singletons. In this sample, this clone turned up once. The chain employs TRBV11-3 and TRBJ1-1, with D tentatively TRBD1 (5 bases). The sequenced material came from memory CD4+ T cells sorted from blood. Subset meaning: CD45RA-negative fraction. This receptor was identified in a man aged 18 to 30 in good health. Written as DNA, the CDR3 is TGTGCCAGCAGCTTACAGGGTGGGAGCACTGAAGCTTTCTTT. Translated: CASSLQGGSTEAFF.